This passage covers 16 T cell receptor beta chains from one sample sequenced in a study of blood T cells in healthy people across ages. Primers used in a second PCR of roughly 6 to 11 cycles were a sample-barcoded 5' primer and a J-beta primer mix. TCRdb passed the 5' RACE reads through MiXCR, listing each CDR3 protein once. In the table there are around 1,600,000 distinct CDR3 sequences, about 45% of which are singletons. Sequenced material: blood. All receptors derive from a woman aged 18 to 35 in good health.

In its sample, this clonotype was seen a few times. The chain couples TRBV6-2 or TRBV6-3 to TRBJ1-2, with D unclear. There are 12 residues in the CDR3. From germline, CDR1 is MNHEY and CDR2 SVGEGT. The ends were cut back, 5 bases at V and 3 bases at J, with 7 bases in the middle. This CDR3 reads CASSDTYYGYTF. The CDR3 DNA reads as TGTGCCAGCAGTGACACTTACTATGGCTACACCTTC.

The chain links TRBV20-1 to TRBJ2-7; D call uncertain. The CDR3 runs to 17 residues. Between the trimmed V and J ends, which lost 6 bases and 2 bases, there was a span of 26 bases. Per germline, CDR1 DFQATT and CDR2 SNEGSKA (reference sequence). CDR3 amino acids: CSATRVNTDPIAYEQYF. DNA for the CDR3: TGCAGTGCAACAAGAGTTAACACCGATCCCATAGCCTACGAGCAGTACTTC.

The V call is TRBV27, the J call TRBJ2-7; 7 bases agree with TRBD1. Germline loops: CDR1 MNHEY, CDR2 SMNVEV (reference sequence). The CDR3 has 17 amino acids. Trimming took 6 bases from V and 2 from J; bases not matched to a gene: 16. The CDR3 loop is CASRHYLDRRITYEQYF. The CDR3 DNA reads TGTGCCAGCAGACATTACCTGGACAGGAGGATAACCTACGAGCAGTACTTC.

Many counts were recorded for this clonotype. The chain links TRBV7-2 to TRBJ2-7; D gene uncertain. Germline V lookup: CDR1 SGHTA, CDR2 FQGNSA. The CDR3 runs to 12 residues. V was pared by 1 base and J by 7 bases, with 8 bases between. CDR3 loop: CASSLVWGEQYF. CDR3 bases: TGTGCCAGCAGCTTAGTGTGGGGTGAGCAGTACTTC.

Concerning this clonotype itself: At one of its ends the junction is not consistent with the germline gene, which may arise from a read error. This chain connects TRBV9 to TRBJ2-3, with D possibly being TRBD2 (5 bases). The germline gives CDR1 SGDLS, CDR2 YYNGEE. The CDR3 sequence is 15 residues long. The CDR3 spells CAGSSGGGNTDTQYF. The CDR3 DNA sequence: TGTGCCGGCAGCTCAGGAGGCGGAAACACAGATACGCAGTATTTT. The whole variable domain, remainder taken from reference TRBV9 and TRBJ2-3, is DSGVTQTPKHLITATGQRVTLRCSPRSGDLSVYWYQQSLDQGLQFLIQYYNGEERAKGNILERFSAQQFPDLHSELNLSSLELGDSALYFCAGSSGGGNTDTQYFGPGTRLTVL.

This chain connects TRBV5-1 to TRBJ2-7; D ambiguous. The CDR3 runs 16 residues. Germline values: CDR1 SGHRS, CDR2 YFSETQ. The ends were cut back, 4 bases at V and 1 base at J, with 18 bases in the middle. The CDR3 nucleotides are TGCGCCAGCAGCCCCGGAGCGCTAGTAGAATCCTACGAGCAGTACTTC. Its protein product is CASSPGALVESYEQYF.

The chain combines TRBV11-3 with TRBJ2-1; a weak D match, TRBD2 (7 bases). This CDR3 comprises 16 residues. Per germline, CDR1 SGHNT and CDR2 YENEEA. V gave up 2 bases and J gave up 4 bases, with 15 bases separating them. The CDR3 loop reads CASSLRSRGGYNEQFF. CDR3 DNA sequence: TGTGCCAGCAGCTTAAGGTCCAGGGGAGGGTACAATGAGCAGTTCTTC.

Comment on this clonotype: Compared with germline, one end of the junction differs, possibly owing to a read error. V and J are TRBV4-2 and TRBJ1-4; D may be TRBD1 (5 bases). The CDR3 contains 13 residues. Germline lookup yields CDR1 LGHNA and CDR2 YNFKEQ. The CDR3 spells CASGRQWNEELFF. The CDR3 DNA sequence: TGTGCCAGCGGAAGACAGTGGAATGAAGAACTGTTTTTT.

This clonotype appeared a few times. The chain carries TRBV12-5 and TRBJ2-7, with 9 bases lining up with TRBD1. CDR1 and CDR2 from the germline V gene are LGHNT and FRNRAP. V shed 4 bases, J shed 4 bases, and the junction held 5 bases outside the gene matches. The CDR3 consists of 14 residues. The CDR3 loop is CASGSGQGYYEQYF. The CDR3 DNA is TGTGCTAGTGGTTCGGGACAGGGCTATTACGAGCAGTACTTC.

This clonotype was counted a few times. The rearrangement links TRBV20-1 to TRBJ2-1; D possibly matches TRBD1 or TRBD2 (5 bases each). The germline CDR1 and CDR2 sequences are DFQATT and SNEGSKA (reference sequence). The CDR3 is 14 residues long. V was cut by 4 bases and J by 8 bases, with 18 bases left in between. The CDR3 bases are TGCAGTGCTAACAACCGGGACGGAGCCTATGAGCAGTTCTTC. It codes for CSANNRDGAYEQFF.

This clonotype was seen more than once but under ten times. The chain is built from TRBV4-2 and TRBJ2-3, with 10 positions matching TRBD2. Germline V gives CDR1 LGHNA, CDR2 YNFKEQ. This CDR3 is 16 amino acids long. Losses at the gene ends were 3 bases for V and 5 bases for J; bases not matched to a gene: 8. CDR3 amino acids: CASSHAGAGGEDTQYF. The CDR3, as DNA: TGTGCCAGCAGCCATGCAGGAGCGGGAGGGGAAGATACGCAGTATTTT.

V and J are TRBV7-2 and TRBJ1-1, with TRBD1 matching over 7 bases. The CDR3 has 14 amino acids. The J segment lost 4 bases and the V segment lost 7 bases, leaving 9 bases of the junction unmatched. The V gene's germline CDR1 is SGHTA and CDR2 FQGNSA. The CDR3 here is CASTPGGAATEAFF. Written as DNA, the CDR3 is TGTGCCAGCACCCCAGGGGGTGCGGCCACTGAAGCTTTCTTT.

V and J are TRBV7-2 and TRBJ2-7; 7 bases line up with TRBD2. CDR3 length equals 15 residues. J gave up 4 bases and V 3 bases, and 9 bases lay outside the gene matches. The germline gives CDR1 SGHTA, CDR2 FQGNSA. In DNA form, the CDR3 reads TGTGCCAGCAGCTTTCGGCGGGGAGGGCCTTACGAGCAGTACTTC. The encoded protein is CASSFRRGGPYEQYF.

V usage is TRBV6-5 and J usage is TRBJ2-2; TRBD1 matches 7 bases. The CDR3 extends over 15 amino acids. Germline CDR1 MNHEY, CDR2 SVGAGI. V lost 2 bases and J lost 5; bases outside the gene matches: 5. The CDR3: CASSYRQGRTGELFF. The CDR3 DNA follows: TGTGCCAGCAGTTACAGACAGGGAAGAACCGGGGAGCTGTTTTTT.

The chain uses TRBV25-1 and TRBJ2-5, with D perhaps TRBD1 or TRBD2 (6 bases each). Looked up from germline, CDR1 is MGHDK and CDR2 is SYGVNS. The CDR3 runs to 16 residues. Trimming pared 2 bases from V and 2 bases from J, leaving 15 bases between. The CDR3 reads CASSERGDEPQETQYF. The DNA for the CDR3 is TGTGCCAGCAGTGAAAGGGGGGATGAACCACAAGAGACCCAGTACTTC.

The V and J genes are TRBV9 and TRBJ2-3; TRBD2 matches at 12 bases. J gave up 5 bases and V 0 bases, and 4 bases lay outside the gene matches. The CDR3 extends over 16 amino acids. Looked up from germline, CDR1 is SGDLS and CDR2 is YYNGEE. The DNA for the CDR3 is TGTGCCAGCAGCGTAGTGCTAGCGGGGGGGCAAGATACGCAGTATTTT. It translates to CASSVVLAGGQDTQYF.